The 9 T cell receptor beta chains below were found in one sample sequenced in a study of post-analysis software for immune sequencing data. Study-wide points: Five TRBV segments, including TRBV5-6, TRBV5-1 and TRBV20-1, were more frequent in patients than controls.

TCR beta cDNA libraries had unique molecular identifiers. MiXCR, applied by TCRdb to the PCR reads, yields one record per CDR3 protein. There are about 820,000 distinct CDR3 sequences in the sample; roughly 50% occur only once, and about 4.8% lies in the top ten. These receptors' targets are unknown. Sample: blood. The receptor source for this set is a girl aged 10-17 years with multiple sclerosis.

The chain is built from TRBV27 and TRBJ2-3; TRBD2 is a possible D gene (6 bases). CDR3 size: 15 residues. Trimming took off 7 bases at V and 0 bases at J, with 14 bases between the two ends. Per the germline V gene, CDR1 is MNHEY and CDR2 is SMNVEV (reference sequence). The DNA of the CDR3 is TGTGCCAGCACCGCAGCGGGTTCTAGCACAGATACGCAGTATTTT. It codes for CASTAAGSSTDTQYF.

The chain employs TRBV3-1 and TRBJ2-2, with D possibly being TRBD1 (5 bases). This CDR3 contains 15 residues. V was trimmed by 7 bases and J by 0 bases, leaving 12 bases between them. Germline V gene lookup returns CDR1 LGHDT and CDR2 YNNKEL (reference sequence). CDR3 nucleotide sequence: TGTGCCAGCACTAAGGGGCACACGAACACCGGGGAGCTGTTTTTT. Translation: CASTKGHTNTGELFF.

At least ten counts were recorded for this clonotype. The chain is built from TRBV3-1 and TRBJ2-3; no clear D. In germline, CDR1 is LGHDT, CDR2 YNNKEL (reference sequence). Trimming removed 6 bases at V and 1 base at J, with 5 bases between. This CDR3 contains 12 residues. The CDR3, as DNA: TGTGCCAGCAGTCAGGGCACAGATACGCAGTATTTT. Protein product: CASSQGTDTQYF.

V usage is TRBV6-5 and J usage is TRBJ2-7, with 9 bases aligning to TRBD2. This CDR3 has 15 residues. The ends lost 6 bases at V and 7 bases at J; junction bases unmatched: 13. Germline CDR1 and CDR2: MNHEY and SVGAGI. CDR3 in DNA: TGTGCCAGCAGACCTTGGCGGGAGGGCCGCGATGAGCAGTACTTC. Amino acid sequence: CASRPWREGRDEQYF.

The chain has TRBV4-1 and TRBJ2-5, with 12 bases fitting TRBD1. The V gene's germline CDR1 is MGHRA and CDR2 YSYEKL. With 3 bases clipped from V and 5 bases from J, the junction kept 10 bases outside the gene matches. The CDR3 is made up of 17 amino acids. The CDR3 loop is CASSQWGTGGAGETQYF. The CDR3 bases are TGCGCCAGCAGCCAGTGGGGGACAGGGGGCGCCGGGGAGACCCAGTACTTC.

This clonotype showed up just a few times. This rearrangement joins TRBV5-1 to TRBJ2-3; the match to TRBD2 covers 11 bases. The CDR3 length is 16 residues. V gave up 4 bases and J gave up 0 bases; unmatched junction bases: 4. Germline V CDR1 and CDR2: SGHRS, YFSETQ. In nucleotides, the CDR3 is TGCGCCAGCAGCGTGGGACTAGCGGCCAGCACAGATACGCAGTATTTT. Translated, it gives CASSVGLAASTDTQYF.

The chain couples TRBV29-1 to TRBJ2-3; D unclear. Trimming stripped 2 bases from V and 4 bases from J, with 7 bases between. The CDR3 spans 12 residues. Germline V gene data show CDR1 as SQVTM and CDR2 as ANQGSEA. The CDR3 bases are TGCAGCGTTGAACCGCTCTCAGATACGCAGTATTTT. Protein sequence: CSVEPLSDTQYF.

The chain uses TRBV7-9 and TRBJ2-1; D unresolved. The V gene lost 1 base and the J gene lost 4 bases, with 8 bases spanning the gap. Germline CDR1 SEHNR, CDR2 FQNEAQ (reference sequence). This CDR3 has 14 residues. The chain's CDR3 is CASSLDRQYNEQFF. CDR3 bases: TGTGCCAGCAGCTTAGACCGACAATACAATGAGCAGTTCTTC.

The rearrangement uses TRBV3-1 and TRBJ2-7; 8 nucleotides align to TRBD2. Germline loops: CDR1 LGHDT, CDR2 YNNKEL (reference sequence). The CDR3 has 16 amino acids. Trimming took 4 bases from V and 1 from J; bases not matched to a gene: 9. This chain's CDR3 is CASSPSLAGSSYEQYF. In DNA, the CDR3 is TGTGCCAGCAGCCCCTCCTTAGCGGGGTCTTCCTACGAGCAGTACTTC.